The 17 T cell receptor beta chains in this list originate from one sample, sequenced in a study of cytomegalovirus exposure and HLA in healthy donors. It was with 60 Vbeta and 13 Jbeta primers that the PCR ran. Assay: immunoSEQ multiplex PCR; the TCRdb copy retains only in-frame clones and omits some. The sample has under 200,000 clones, roughly 80% seen once. The sample taken for sequencing was PBMCs. The origin of the receptors is a boy aged 2 to 9 in good health and CMV-seronegative.

This clone was recorded once. The rearrangement joins TRBV2 to TRBJ1-5, with D uncertain. The CDR3 runs 21 residues. Germline CDR1 and CDR2: SNHLY and FYNNEI. The V and J ends lost 0 bases and 5 bases respectively, with 29 bases between them. The CDR3 nucleotides are TGTGCCAGCAGTGAAGCGGAATTCTCGTTCGGTGGCACTGGGCACCATCAGCCCCAGCATTTT. This sequence encodes CASSEAEFSFGGTGHHQPQHF.

The gene calls are TRBV5-6 and TRBJ2-5, with 9 bases fitting TRBD2. The tail of the sequence fits TRBJ2-7 better, so the J call may be wrong. The CDR3 covers 17 residues. Germline-derived CDR1 and CDR2 are SGHDT and YYEEEE. The CDR3 DNA follows: TGTGCCAGCAGTCAAGGCTCCTGGCGGGAGGGATCCTACGAGCAGTACTTC. As protein: CASSQGSWREGSYEQYF.

This clone was counted between two and nine times. In DNA, the CDR3 is TGTGCCAGCAGCTTGGCCGGGGTTGGGGAAAAACTGTTTTTT. It specifies CASSLAGVGEKLFF. The genes are TRBV5-8 and TRBJ1-4; D gene unclear. The germline V and J ends were trimmed by 0 bases and 8 bases, with 11 bases remaining between them. This CDR3 contains 14 residues. CDR1 is SGHTS, CDR2 YDEGEE, per germline.

This clone came up a few times. J is TRBJ1-4 and V is TRBV7-9; D perhaps matches TRBD1 (6 bases). Looked up from germline, CDR1 is SEHNR and CDR2 is FQNEAQ (reference sequence). Trimming removed 3 bases from V and 6 bases from J, with 14 bases in between. The CDR3 has 15 residues. The CDR3 coding sequence is TGTGCCAGCAGCTTCAGAACAGGGTGGCATGAAAAACTGTTTTTT. Its protein product is CASSFRTGWHEKLFF.

The chain employs TRBV4-1 and TRBJ2-6, with 7 bases that match TRBD1. Losses at the gene ends were 4 bases for V and 0 bases for J; bases not matched to a gene: 6. The CDR3 runs to 17 residues. Germline CDR1 MGHRA, CDR2 YSYEKL. The CDR3 bases are TGCGCCAGCAGCCGGGGGACAGCCTTCTCTGGGGCCAACGTCCTGACTTTC. Amino acid sequence: CASSRGTAFSGANVLTF.

The chain recombines TRBV28 with TRBJ2-7, with 8 positions matching TRBD1. V gave up 6 bases and J gave up 3 bases; unmatched junction bases: 10. Germline CDR1 reads MDHEN; CDR2 reads SYDVKM. The length of the CDR3 is 15 residues. The CDR3 protein is CASRERTGSGYEQYF. The CDR3 bases are TGTGCCAGCAGGGAGAGGACAGGGTCAGGCTACGAGCAGTACTTC.

This clone showed up just once. This chain connects TRBV6-6 to TRBJ2-1; 7 positions agree with TRBD2. V lost 4 bases and J lost 7; bases outside the gene matches: 7. The CDR3 is 14 amino acids. The germline V gene encodes CDR1 MNHNY and CDR2 SVGAGI (reference sequence). CDR3 sequence: CASSSRGRVNEQFF. The CDR3 region has the DNA TGTGCCAGCAGTTCCCGAGGGAGGGTGAATGAGCAGTTCTTC.

The CDR3 is CASSSKYRDRYNEQFF. The CDR3 DNA reads TGCGCCAGCAGCTCGAAATACCGGGACAGGTACAATGAGCAGTTCTTC. This rearrangement joins TRBV5-1 to TRBJ2-1, with TRBD1 matching 8 bases. CDR1 SGHRS and CDR2 YFSETQ come from the germline V gene. The CDR3 loop spans 16 amino acids. J was trimmed by 4 bases and V by 3 bases; bases with no gene match: 9. Full variable domain (missing parts from reference TRBV5-1 and TRBJ2-1): KAGVTQTPRYLIKTRGQQVTLSCSPISGHRSVSWYQQTPGQGLQFLFEYFSETQRNKGNFPGRFSGRQFSNSRSEMNVSTLELGDSALYLCASSSKYRDRYNEQFFGPGTRLTVL.

The chain uses TRBV19 and TRBJ2-3; 9 bases match TRBD2. Germline loops: CDR1 LNHDA, CDR2 SQIVND (reference sequence). The V segment lost 3 bases and the J segment 3 bases; nucleotides outside the gene matches: 4. This CDR3 is built from 15 residues. CDR3: CASSMRLAETDTQYF. The CDR3, as DNA: TGTGCCAGTAGTATGAGACTAGCGGAAACAGATACGCAGTATTTT.

The genes are TRBV5-1 and TRBJ2-1, with 9 nucleotides matching TRBD2. This CDR3 comprises 16 residues. Trimming at V came to 3 bases and at J to 5 bases, leaving 9 bases not matched to a gene. Per the germline V gene, CDR1 is SGHRS and CDR2 is YFSETQ. CDR3 coding DNA: TGCGCCAGCAGCTCAATGACTAGCGGATATCACAATGAGCAGTTCTTC. Translation: CASSSMTSGYHNEQFF.

The J gene is TRBJ1-1, the V gene TRBV5-1; D is undetermined. Trimming took 1 base from V and 4 from J, leaving 17 bases between them. CDR1 is SGHRS and CDR2 is YFSETQ in the germline V gene. The CDR3 has 16 residues. CDR3 sequence reads: CASSLRGSEYPTEAFF. The DNA for the CDR3 is TGCGCCAGCAGCTTGCGAGGGAGTGAATACCCCACTGAAGCTTTCTTT.

The chain has TRBV6-5 and TRBJ1-2; 9 nucleotides match TRBD1. The CDR3 is 15 residues long. Trimming took 7 bases from V and 3 from J; bases not matched to a gene: 9. Looked up from germline, CDR1 is MNHEY and CDR2 is SVGAGI. The chain's CDR3 is CASTSPGQGYYGYTF. CDR3 nucleotide sequence: TGTGCCAGCACTTCCCCGGGACAGGGATACTATGGCTACACCTTC.

The V gene is TRBV2, the J gene TRBJ2-3; tentative D call: TRBD1 (5 bases). V lost 4 bases, J lost 3 bases, and 5 bases lay in between. The length of the CDR3 is 12 residues. Germline assignment: CDR1 SNHLY and CDR2 FYNNEI. The CDR3 is CASSGTTDTQYF. In DNA form, the CDR3 reads TGTGCCAGCAGTGGGACAACAGATACGCAGTATTTT.

The chain recombines TRBV6-1 with TRBJ1-2; 7 bases map to TRBD1. This CDR3 spans 14 amino acids. V shed 6 bases and J 5 bases; nucleotides not matched to a gene: 9. The germline CDR1 and CDR2 sequences are MNHNS and SASEGT. CDR3 amino acids: CASSQTGTEYGYTF. The CDR3 DNA reads TGTGCCAGCAGCCAAACCGGGACAGAGTATGGCTACACCTTC.

The chain employs TRBV11-2 and TRBJ2-7; D unresolved. The V gene's germline CDR1 is SGHAT and CDR2 FQNNGV. The germline V and J ends were trimmed by 5 bases and 1 base, with 15 bases remaining between them. The CDR3 is made up of 15 amino acids. The CDR3 protein is CASSPLPGQSYEQYF. The CDR3 DNA reads TGTGCCAGCAGCCCTCTGCCGGGTCAGTCCTACGAGCAGTACTTC.

This chain connects TRBV19 to TRBJ2-7; tentative D call: TRBD2 (5 bases). V dropped 5 bases and J dropped 1 base, with 12 bases sitting between them. The germline CDR1 and CDR2 sequences are LNHDA and SQIVND (reference sequence). The CDR3 is made up of 14 amino acids. CDR3 residues: CASSPSSGSYEQYF. DNA for the CDR3: TGTGCCAGTAGTCCTTCTTCGGGGTCCTACGAGCAGTACTTC.

The gene calls are TRBV29-1 and TRBJ2-5, with 10 bases fitting TRBD2. With 3 bases clipped from V and 5 bases from J, the junction kept 6 bases outside the gene matches. This CDR3 comprises 14 residues. Germline CDR1 SQVTM, CDR2 ANQGSEA. The CDR3 sequence: CSVDQREGRETQYF. Here the CDR3 DNA reads TGCAGCGTTGATCAGCGGGAGGGCCGCGAGACCCAGTACTTC.